Listed here are 8 T cell receptor beta chains from one sample, sequenced in a study of blood T cell repertoires in COVID-19. The protocol was immunoSEQ multiplex PCR, while the TCRdb copy is restricted to in-frame clones and leaves out a portion. The data contain 140,000 or so clones, around 80% of them seen just once; the ten biggest clones take up around 17%. Sequences were obtained from peripheral blood. All receptors derive from a man aged 50 to 59 with acute or convalescent COVID-19.

The chain uses TRBV10-3 and TRBJ2-1, with 8 bases aligning to TRBD1. V was pared by 4 bases and J by 1 base, with 6 bases of the junction left unmatched. CDR3 length equals 16 residues. CDR1 ENHRY and CDR2 SYGVKD come from the germline V gene. The CDR3 sequence: CAISGETGGSYNEQFF. DNA for the CDR3: TGTGCCATCAGTGGCGAAACAGGGGGTTCCTACAATGAGCAGTTCTTC.

The chain joins TRBV11-3 to TRBJ2-5, with D possibly TRBD2 on 7 matching bases. Trimming pared 3 bases from V and 4 bases from J, leaving 9 bases between. The CDR3 runs 13 residues. Germline V gene lookup returns CDR1 SGHNT and CDR2 YENEEA. CDR3 coding DNA: TGTGCCAGCAGCTTTCGGGGGGCAGAGACCCAGTACTTC. Its translation: CASSFRGAETQYF. Complete variable domain (other parts from reference TRBV11-3 and TRBJ2-5): EAGVVQSPRYKIIEKKQPVAFWCNPISGHNTLYWYLQNLGQGPELLIRYENEEAVDDSQLPKDRFSAERLKGVDSTLKIQPAELGDSAVYLCASSFRGAETQYFGPGTRLLVL.

This chain links TRBV2 with TRBJ2-7, with D possibly matching TRBD2 (7 bases). The CDR3 is 15 residues long. The V end lost 2 bases, the J end lost 6 bases, and 17 bases lay between the germline ends. In germline, CDR1 is SNHLY, CDR2 FYNNEI. The CDR3 spells CASSEQSGGALEQYV. The CDR3 DNA reads TGTGCCAGCAGTGAACAGAGTGGGGGGGCGCTCGAGCAGTACGTC.

J is TRBJ2-3 and V is TRBV9, with a tentative D call TRBD2 (6 bases). Germline V gives CDR1 SGDLS, CDR2 YYNGEE. CDR3 length: 15 residues. The V and J ends lost 3 bases and 2 bases respectively, with 13 bases between them. CDR3 loop: CASSDFGGITDTQYF. The CDR3 coding sequence is TGTGCCAGCAGCGATTTCGGGGGAATCACAGATACGCAGTATTTT.

This clone was detected a few times. The rearrangement links TRBV3-1 (or the pseudogene TRBV3-2) to TRBJ1-1; 8 bases are a match to TRBD1. Germline CDR1 and CDR2: LGHDT and YNNKEL (reference sequence). V lost 4 bases, J lost 1 base, and 8 bases stayed unmatched. This CDR3 spans 16 amino acids. The CDR3 loop reads CASSPFTGGANTEAFF. In DNA form, the CDR3 reads TGTGCCAGCAGCCCGTTCACAGGGGGAGCGAACACTGAAGCTTTCTTT.

The chain combines TRBV9 with TRBJ2-3, with D perhaps matching TRBD1 (6 bases). CDR1 SGDLS and CDR2 YYNGEE come from the germline V gene. The CDR3 runs to 17 residues. The V end was cut by 0 bases, the J end by 6 bases, with 20 bases between. The CDR3 loop is CASSVGGKGGGLDTQYF. Written as DNA, the CDR3 is TGTGCCAGCAGCGTAGGTGGTAAAGGGGGTGGATTGGATACGCAGTATTTT. Full variable domain (outside the CDR3, taken from reference TRBV9 and TRBJ2-3): DSGVTQTPKHLITATGQRVTLRCSPRSGDLSVYWYQQSLDQGLQFLIQYYNGEERAKGNILERFSAQQFPDLHSELNLSSLELGDSALYFCASSVGGKGGGLDTQYFGPGTRLTVL.

The chain employs TRBV19 and TRBJ2-1; 10 bases fit TRBD2. Germline CDR1 and CDR2: LNHDA and SQIVND (reference sequence). The CDR3 is 15 amino acids. V was pared by 5 bases and J by 5 bases, with 6 bases of the junction left unmatched. For the CDR3, the DNA is TGTGCCAGTAGTTTACTAGCGGGGAGCCACAATGAGCAGTTCTTC. This codes for CASSLLAGSHNEQFF.

The gene calls are TRBV6-5 and TRBJ2-5; 7 positions match TRBD1. After removal of 6 bases from V and 7 bases from J, the junction contained 11 bases not matched to a gene. The CDR3 is 14 residues long. CDR1 is MNHEY and CDR2 is SVGAGI in the germline V gene. The CDR3 protein is CASSPEGALGTQYF. In nucleotides, the CDR3 is TGTGCCAGCAGCCCCGAGGGGGCTTTGGGGACCCAGTACTTC.